The 2 T cell receptor beta chains listed next were all sequenced from one sample in a study of cytomegalovirus exposure and HLA in healthy donors. In the PCR, 60 Vbeta and 13 Jbeta primers were used. Some clones are missing from TCRdb's copy, which holds only in-frame ones; the method was immunoSEQ multiplex PCR. The sample has 95,000 to 110,000 clones, approximately 73% seen once. The sequencing sample was made of PBMCs. The origin of the receptors is a woman aged 18 to 35 in good health and CMV-seropositive.

The V and J genes are TRBV5-1 and TRBJ2-1, with TRBD2 matching 12 bases. This CDR3 is 19 amino acids long. Unmatched junction bases numbered 16, after V lost 4 bases and J lost 5 bases. CDR1 is SGHRS, CDR2 YFSETQ, per germline. CDR3 amino acids: CASSLVRLAGGLGNNEQFF. In DNA, the CDR3 is TGCGCCAGCAGCCTCGTTCGGCTAGCGGGAGGGTTAGGGAACAATGAGCAGTTCTTC.

The chain carries TRBV7-9 and TRBJ1-2; the D is unclear. The CDR3 contains 14 residues. Trimming shortened V by 3 bases and J by 3 bases, and 11 bases separated the two germline ends. From germline, CDR1 is SEHNR and CDR2 FQNEAQ (reference sequence). This chain's CDR3 is CASSFGKEDYGYTF. The DNA of the CDR3 is TGTGCCAGCAGCTTTGGAAAGGAGGACTATGGCTACACCTTC.